This TCR beta chain was recorded in a study of early T cells in non-severe SARS-CoV-2 infection. Germline V gene sequence: CDR1 DFQATT, CDR2 SNEGSKA (reference sequence). The CDR3 runs 15 residues. The ends lost 1 base at V and 3 bases at J; junction bases unmatched: 3. TCRdb redid the calling of the 5' RACE reads with MiXCR, one entry per CDR3 protein. This sample carries tens of thousands of distinct CDR3 sequences, approximately 17% of them seen once, and the ten largest clones take approximately 5.1%. The specimen was whole blood, collected at baseline. The origin of this receptor is an adult who was a healthcare worker with PCR-confirmed SARS-CoV-2 infection or an uninfected control (not recorded which). The chain recombines TRBV20-1 with TRBJ2-1; 10 nucleotides agree with TRBD2. This CDR3 is CSARAEREGYNEQFF. CDR3 bases: TGCAGTGCTAGAGCCGAGCGGGAGGGCTACAATGAGCAGTTCTTC.